Given below is one TCR beta chain in context. What it recognizes is unknown. This CDR3 is built from 17 residues. Trimming cost V 0 bases and J 6 bases; bases outside gene matches: 8. The germline V gene has CDR1 MDHEN and CDR2 SYDVKM. This record comes from a study of cytomegalovirus exposure and HLA in healthy donors. PCR employed 60 Vbeta and 13 Jbeta primers. The method was immunoSEQ multiplex PCR; TCRdb's version includes in-frame clones alone and lacks a portion of them. This sample carries about 62,000 clones, more than 70% of them seen once, and the ten largest clones take about 1.5%. Overall study results and limits: A list of around 160 TCR beta chains associated with cytomegalovirus was given.

Sequencing was carried out using PBMCs. This chain uses TRBV28 with TRBJ1-6, with 7 bases that match TRBD1. The TCR comes from a man in his late teens or twenties in good health and CMV-seronegative. DNA of the CDR3: TGTGCCAGCAGTTTATGGTCGGACAGGAACTTTAATTCACCCCTCCACTTT. Translating gives CASSLWSDRNFNSPLHF.